The rows below give T cell receptor beta chains drawn from one sample of a study of T cells after yellow fever vaccination. TCRdb itself ran the 5' RACE reads through MiXCR, one entry per CDR3 protein. The sample holds around 150,000 distinct CDR3 sequences, 6.5% to 8.5% seen once. The source was CD4+ T cells sorted from PBMCs, collected about 5 days after the first yellow fever vaccination. The receptors stem from a man between 18 and 35 years old who received the YFV17D yellow fever vaccine. The CDR3 runs from the conserved cysteine through the conserved F or W. D genes are given only for firm matches. Clone size is shown for a subset of rows, as once, few, many or a class of expanded clone.

v_call: TRBV10-3
j_call: TRBJ2-5
d_call: -
clone_size: many
cdr3_aa: CAISESLETQETQYF
cdr3_nt: TGTGCCATCAGTGAGAGTCTGGAGACCCAAGAGACCCAGTACTTC

v_call: TRBV20-1
j_call: TRBJ2-1
d_call: TRBD1
clone_size: many
cdr3_aa: CSATTGTGVNEQFF
cdr3_nt: TGCAGTGCAACGACCGGGACAGGGGTCAATGAGCAGTTCTTC

v_call: TRBV2
j_call: TRBJ2-2
d_call: -
clone_size: many
cdr3_aa: CASSVDYTGELFF
cdr3_nt: TGTGCCAGCAGTGTCGATTACACCGGGGAGCTGTTTTTT

v_call: TRBV4-3
j_call: TRBJ1-5
d_call: TRBD1
clone_size: many
cdr3_aa: CASSQGQGKGNQPQHF
cdr3_nt: TGCGCCAGCAGCCAAGGACAGGGTAAGGGCAATCAGCCCCAGCATTTT

v_call: TRBV12-5
j_call: TRBJ2-5
d_call: TRBD2
clone_size: many
cdr3_aa: CASGLQLAALETQYF
cdr3_nt: TGTGCTAGTGGTTTGCAACTAGCGGCACTAGAGACCCAGTACTTC

v_call: TRBV9
j_call: TRBJ2-1
d_call: -
clone_size: many
cdr3_aa: CASSLRLYNEQFF
cdr3_nt: TGTGCCAGCAGCCTCCGACTTTACAATGAGCAGTTCTTC

v_call: TRBV7-9
j_call: TRBJ1-2
d_call: -
clone_size: -
cdr3_aa: CASRFPRRDKDAGYTF
cdr3_nt: TGTGCCAGCAGGTTCCCGCGCCGGGACAAGGACGCTGGCTACACCTTC

v_call: TRBV5-5
j_call: TRBJ2-5
d_call: -
clone_size: many
cdr3_aa: CASKGQGGETQYF
cdr3_nt: TGTGCCAGCAAAGGACAGGGAGGGGAGACCCAGTACTTC

v_call: TRBV4-3
j_call: TRBJ1-1
d_call: -
clone_size: -
cdr3_aa: CASSQDSRQSNTEAFF
cdr3_nt: TGCGCCAGCAGCCAAGATTCCCGACAGAGCAACACTGAAGCTTTCTTT

v_call: TRBV3-1
j_call: TRBJ2-3
d_call: -
clone_size: many
cdr3_aa: CASSPPRGRGGDTQYF
cdr3_nt: TGTGCCAGCAGCCCCCCAAGGGGGAGGGGAGGAGATACGCAGTATTTT

v_call: TRBV7-8
j_call: TRBJ1-2
d_call: -
clone_size: few
cdr3_aa: CASSRTQGTTLGYTF
cdr3_nt: TGTGCCAGCAGCCGGACCCAGGGAACGACGTTGGGCTACACCTTC

v_call: TRBV7-7
j_call: TRBJ2-5
d_call: TRBD2
clone_size: few
cdr3_aa: CASSLGAGGQETQYF
cdr3_nt: TGTGCTAGCAGCTTAGGAGCGGGGGGGCAAGAGACCCAGTACTTC

v_call: TRBV20-1
j_call: TRBJ2-7
d_call: -
clone_size: many
cdr3_aa: CSARAAGAHYEQYF
cdr3_nt: TGCAGTGCTAGAGCGGCAGGAGCGCACTACGAGCAGTACTTC

v_call: TRBV11-2
j_call: TRBJ2-5
d_call: -
clone_size: -
cdr3_aa: CASSLDFWGETQYF
cdr3_nt: TGTGCCAGCAGCTTAGATTTCTGGGGAGAGACCCAGTACTTC

v_call: TRBV28
j_call: TRBJ1-3
d_call: -
clone_size: many
cdr3_aa: CASSLGGASGNTIYF
cdr3_nt: TGTGCCAGCAGTTTAGGGGGCGCCTCGGGAAACACCATATATTTT

v_call: TRBV4-1
j_call: TRBJ2-5
d_call: TRBD2
clone_size: many
cdr3_aa: CASSQEQGGGALETQYF
cdr3_nt: TGCGCCAGCAGCCAAGAACAAGGCGGGGGAGCCCTGGAGACCCAGTACTTC

v_call: TRBV5-1
j_call: TRBJ1-1
d_call: TRBD1
clone_size: many
cdr3_aa: CASSQPGGGSEAFF
cdr3_nt: TGCGCCAGCAGCCAACCGGGAGGGGGCAGTGAAGCTTTCTTT

v_call: TRBV20-1
j_call: TRBJ2-1
d_call: -
clone_size: many
cdr3_aa: CSARALGGLHYNEQFF
cdr3_nt: TGCAGTGCTAGAGCTTTAGGGGGACTCCATTACAATGAGCAGTTCTTC

v_call: TRBV25-1
j_call: TRBJ1-2
d_call: -
clone_size: -
cdr3_aa: CASSDSAYGYTF
cdr3_nt: TGTGCCAGCAGTGACAGTGCCTATGGCTACACCTTC

v_call: TRBV29-1
j_call: TRBJ1-5
d_call: TRBD1
clone_size: few
cdr3_aa: CSVEAATGDQGDQPQHF
cdr3_nt: TGCAGCGTTGAGGCAGCAACCGGGGATCAGGGGGATCAGCCCCAGCATTTT

v_call: TRBV19
j_call: TRBJ1-1
d_call: -
clone_size: -
cdr3_aa: CASMGGAKAFF
cdr3_nt: TGTGCCAGTATGGGCGGGGCAAAAGCTTTCTTT

v_call: TRBV5-1
j_call: TRBJ1-4
d_call: TRBD1
clone_size: many
cdr3_aa: CASSAWTGGNEKLFF
cdr3_nt: TGCGCCAGCAGCGCCTGGACAGGGGGCAATGAAAAACTGTTTTTT

v_call: TRBV12-3/TRBV12-4
j_call: TRBJ1-4
d_call: -
clone_size: many
cdr3_aa: CASSALYEKLFF
cdr3_nt: TGTGCCAGCAGCGCCCTTTATGAAAAACTGTTTTTT

v_call: TRBV4-3
j_call: TRBJ1-4
d_call: TRBD1
clone_size: many
cdr3_aa: CASSQDWPGGEKLFF
cdr3_nt: TGCGCCAGCAGCCAAGATTGGCCAGGGGGTGAAAAACTGTTTTTT

v_call: TRBV5-1
j_call: TRBJ2-5
d_call: -
clone_size: few
cdr3_aa: CASSSNFQTQYF
cdr3_nt: TGCGCCAGCAGCTCAAACTTCCAGACCCAGTACTTC

v_call: TRBV20-1
j_call: TRBJ2-3
d_call: TRBD2
clone_size: -
cdr3_aa: CSAPRLAGGDTQYF
cdr3_nt: TGCAGTGCTCCCCGACTAGCGGGGGGAGATACGCAGTATTTT

v_call: TRBV5-1
j_call: TRBJ2-1
d_call: -
clone_size: many
cdr3_aa: CASSQRGGTGNEQFF
cdr3_nt: TGCGCCAGCAGCCAGCGGGGGGGGACAGGGAATGAGCAGTTCTTC

v_call: TRBV20-1
j_call: TRBJ1-1
d_call: TRBD1
clone_size: -
cdr3_aa: CGRQGPGAFF
cdr3_nt: TGCGGCCGACAGGGCCCGGGGGCTTTCTTT